This TCR beta chain was sequenced in a study of T cells after yellow fever vaccination. Study-wide background: The fractions with low cell numbers were processed using SMART-Seq v4 Ultra Low Input.

Between the trimmed V and J ends, which lost 0 bases and 5 bases, there was a span of 7 bases. CDR1 SQVTM and CDR2 ANQGSEA come from the germline V gene. This CDR3 contains 12 residues. By 5'RACE template switching, TCR cDNA was produced, with a universal primer site and UMIs added in the process. TCRdb re-derived calls from the 5' RACE reads in MiXCR, one entry per CDR3 protein. The table includes hundreds of thousands of distinct CDR3 sequences, approximately 15% detected once. This clonotype has at least ten counts. Its antigen is not identified. Study-wide results and limits: Repertoires obtained by FACS sorting could include abundant clonotypes that entered as contaminants from the bulk population.

Material: PBMCs, obtained on the day of the yellow fever booster vaccination. The sequence derives from a man aged 25-45 years who received the YFV17D yellow fever vaccine. The chain couples TRBV29-1 to TRBJ2-5; D call uncertain. The CDR3 nucleotides are TGCAGCGTTGAAGACGGGTGGGAGACCCAGTACTTC. Translated: CSVEDGWETQYF.